The 2 T cell receptor beta chains presented below share a single source sample, sequenced in a study of cytomegalovirus exposure and HLA in healthy donors. The PCR made use of 60 Vbeta and 13 Jbeta primers. Sequencing used immunoSEQ multiplex PCR; TCRdb keeps in-frame clones, though not all of them. This sample has 100,000 or so clones; about 13% occur once, and the top ten carry 16%. Sequenced: PBMCs. These receptors originate from a man aged 35-49 years in good health and CMV-seropositive.

In this sample, this clone turned up a few times. The sample holds other DNA sequences that translate to the same CDR3. The chain is built from TRBV5-4 and TRBJ1-2, with a tentative D call TRBD1 (5 bases). Trimming removed 3 bases from V and 5 bases from J, with 11 bases in between. The germline CDR1 and CDR2 sequences are SGHNT and YYREEE (reference sequence). The CDR3 spans 13 residues. The CDR3 region has the DNA TGTGCCAGCAGCTCACAGGATTCTTATGGCTACACCTTC. It is translated as CASSSQDSYGYTF.

This clone appeared a few times. J is TRBJ2-3 and V is TRBV2; the match to TRBD2 covers 11 bases. Trimming removed 8 bases from V and 4 bases from J; junction bases left unmatched: 5. The CDR3 is 14 amino acids. Germline CDR1 and CDR2: SNHLY and FYNNEI. The CDR3 protein is CASQGLAVSDTQYF. CDR3 nucleotides: TGTGCCAGCCAGGGACTAGCGGTATCAGATACGCAGTATTTT.